This is a list of T cell receptor beta chains from one sample in a study of blood T cells in healthy people across ages. Via MiXCR, TCRdb re-called the 5' RACE reads, giving one row per CDR3 protein. The sample comprises some 1,800,000 distinct CDR3 sequences, more than 35% of which are singletons, and roughly 23% rests with the top ten. Material: blood. The receptors were gathered from a human donor in good health. CDR3s leave out the opening cysteine and the closing phenylalanine or tryptophan. Each record gives: D gene, J gene, V gene, clone size, CDR3 protein. A D gene is named only where the DNA matches it firmly. Size is omitted from some rows. Given values are once, few, many or a class for expanded clones.

d_gene: NA
j_gene: TRBJ1-5
v_gene: TRBV20-1
abundance: few
CDR3aa: SASLGNRQPQH

d_gene: TRBD1
j_gene: TRBJ2-6
v_gene: TRBV9
abundance: NA
CDR3aa: ASSVEQGAGANVLT

d_gene: TRBD2
j_gene: NA
v_gene: TRBV20-1
abundance: once
CDR3aa: SGAGGAKNIQY

d_gene: NA
j_gene: TRBJ1-1
v_gene: TRBV29-1
abundance: NA
CDR3aa: SVVVRTASPQAF

d_gene: NA
j_gene: TRBJ1-2
v_gene: TRBV6-1
abundance: many
CDR3aa: ASLRADYGYT

d_gene: TRBD1
j_gene: TRBJ2-1
v_gene: TRBV6-5
abundance: NA
CDR3aa: ASRDRANNEQF

d_gene: NA
j_gene: TRBJ1-2
v_gene: TRBV4-2
abundance: few
CDR3aa: ASSQESRGVGYT

d_gene: NA
j_gene: TRBJ2-4
v_gene: TRBV3-1
abundance: few
CDR3aa: ASSQGWTLAKNIQY

d_gene: TRBD1
j_gene: TRBJ2-1
v_gene: TRBV7-2
abundance: NA
CDR3aa: ASSLLSGTGFNEQF

d_gene: NA
j_gene: TRBJ2-1
v_gene: TRBV6-4
abundance: many
CDR3aa: ASSDYRVGECEQF

d_gene: NA
j_gene: TRBJ1-4
v_gene: TRBV12-3/TRBV12-4
abundance: NA
CDR3aa: ASSFGSGSPNEKLF

d_gene: TRBD2
j_gene: TRBJ2-2
v_gene: TRBV7-3
abundance: NA
CDR3aa: ASQYSGGSNTGELF

d_gene: NA
j_gene: TRBJ1-4
v_gene: TRBV4-3
abundance: NA
CDR3aa: ASSQDRGTTNEKLF

d_gene: TRBD2
j_gene: TRBJ2-3
v_gene: TRBV29-1
abundance: few
CDR3aa: SVDLAVRTSTDTQY

d_gene: TRBD2
j_gene: TRBJ2-5
v_gene: TRBV7-9
abundance: NA
CDR3aa: ASSSPSTSTETQY

d_gene: NA
j_gene: NA
v_gene: TRBV6-5
abundance: NA
CDR3aa: ASSYSNRDSIAYEQY

d_gene: NA
j_gene: TRBJ2-1
v_gene: TRBV11-2
abundance: few
CDR3aa: ASSLIHEQF

d_gene: NA
j_gene: TRBJ2-7
v_gene: TRBV29-1
abundance: few
CDR3aa: SVGSGFYEQY

d_gene: NA
j_gene: TRBJ1-5
v_gene: TRBV3-1
abundance: NA
CDR3aa: ASSHGRNQPQH

d_gene: NA
j_gene: TRBJ2-3
v_gene: TRBV20-1
abundance: NA
CDR3aa: SAIPGGGSTDTQY

d_gene: NA
j_gene: TRBJ2-1
v_gene: TRBV20-1
abundance: few
CDR3aa: SARDGALDNEQF

d_gene: NA
j_gene: TRBJ2-3
v_gene: TRBV29-1
abundance: NA
CDR3aa: SVEDPGTDTQY

d_gene: TRBD2
j_gene: TRBJ2-1
v_gene: TRBV28
abundance: NA
CDR3aa: AGSLVLRGNNEQF

d_gene: NA
j_gene: TRBJ1-2
v_gene: TRBV20-1
abundance: NA
CDR3aa: SARTWGQDGYT

d_gene: NA
j_gene: TRBJ2-5
v_gene: TRBV7-9
abundance: NA
CDR3aa: ASSTKETQY

d_gene: NA
j_gene: TRBJ2-4
v_gene: TRBV21-1
abundance: few
CDR3aa: ASSTRRLAKNIQY

d_gene: NA
j_gene: TRBJ1-1
v_gene: TRBV7-7
abundance: few
CDR3aa: ASSFRVDTEAF

d_gene: NA
j_gene: TRBJ1-1
v_gene: TRBV4-1
abundance: many
CDR3aa: ASSPRMNTEAF

d_gene: TRBD1
j_gene: TRBJ1-6
v_gene: TRBV6-2/TRBV6-3
abundance: many
CDR3aa: ASSYGTGGNSPLH

d_gene: NA
j_gene: TRBJ2-7
v_gene: TRBV4-2
abundance: NA
CDR3aa: ASSQVNRASYGQY

d_gene: NA
j_gene: TRBJ2-1
v_gene: TRBV29-1
abundance: NA
CDR3aa: SVGQVNEQF

d_gene: TRBD1
j_gene: TRBJ2-1
v_gene: TRBV2
abundance: few
CDR3aa: ASTASGQGLYEQF

d_gene: NA
j_gene: TRBJ2-1
v_gene: TRBV20-1
abundance: NA
CDR3aa: SASPTDGRYNEQF

d_gene: NA
j_gene: TRBJ1-1
v_gene: TRBV12-3/TRBV12-4
abundance: few
CDR3aa: ASSFIDYTEAF

d_gene: TRBD1
j_gene: TRBJ1-1
v_gene: TRBV15
abundance: once
CDR3aa: ATSRRPGTGSTEAF

d_gene: TRBD1
j_gene: TRBJ1-5
v_gene: TRBV12-3/TRBV12-4
abundance: NA
CDR3aa: ASGRQGNSNQPQH

d_gene: TRBD1
j_gene: TRBJ2-7
v_gene: TRBV15
abundance: once
CDR3aa: ATSRLGTVPSYEQY

d_gene: TRBD1
j_gene: TRBJ1-2
v_gene: TRBV29-1
abundance: many
CDR3aa: SVDRANYGYT

d_gene: NA
j_gene: TRBJ2-1
v_gene: TRBV29-1
abundance: NA
CDR3aa: SVGTGYREQF

d_gene: TRBD2
j_gene: TRBJ2-5
v_gene: TRBV9
abundance: few
CDR3aa: ASSATSGGVETQY

d_gene: TRBD2
j_gene: TRBJ2-1
v_gene: TRBV20-1
abundance: NA
CDR3aa: SARDQWAGGPNEQF

d_gene: TRBD1
j_gene: TRBJ1-4
v_gene: TRBV7-9
abundance: few
CDR3aa: ASSIGGSNEKLF

d_gene: NA
j_gene: TRBJ2-7
v_gene: TRBV6-5
abundance: many
CDR3aa: ASSGGFGYEQY

d_gene: NA
j_gene: TRBJ2-3
v_gene: TRBV28
abundance: few
CDR3aa: ASSTLALTDTQY

d_gene: TRBD1
j_gene: TRBJ1-1
v_gene: TRBV28
abundance: NA
CDR3aa: ASRSGQGVTEAF

d_gene: NA
j_gene: TRBJ2-2
v_gene: TRBV12-3/TRBV12-4
abundance: NA
CDR3aa: ASSFMIRAGELF

d_gene: TRBD1
j_gene: TRBJ1-2
v_gene: TRBV7-9
abundance: few
CDR3aa: ASSLLVTGQVYGYT

d_gene: NA
j_gene: TRBJ1-6
v_gene: TRBV2
abundance: once
CDR3aa: ASSYQGHDNSPLH

d_gene: NA
j_gene: TRBJ2-1
v_gene: TRBV20-1
abundance: NA
CDR3aa: SANRFSYNEQF

d_gene: TRBD1
j_gene: TRBJ1-2
v_gene: TRBV4-1
abundance: NA
CDR3aa: ASKGQGVIGDYT

d_gene: NA
j_gene: TRBJ1-1
v_gene: TRBV9
abundance: NA
CDR3aa: ASSVEVNPFNTEAF